The clone carrying this T cell receptor (beta chain) appeared a single time. Its target is unknown. This sample was taken from a study of cytotoxic CD8 clonotypes in ibrutinib-treated CLL. General study findings and limits: Sustained-remission and progressing patients had different sampling times.

Clones were sequenced by immunoSEQ multiplex PCR, and TCRdb holds only the in-frame ones, with some missing. Here the sample spans roughly 190,000 clones, over 60% being singletons. The CDR3 loop spans 15 amino acids. CDR1 and CDR2 from the germline V gene are SGDLS and YYNGEE. J was trimmed by 4 bases and V by 2 bases; bases with no gene match: 5. This receptor was identified in a human donor with chronic lymphocytic leukemia. V and J are TRBV9 and TRBJ2-7; 11 positions match TRBD2. Source: PBMCs, taken after 24 months of ibrutinib treatment. CDR3 sequence: CASSVEGTSGYEQYF. The CDR3 DNA reads TGTGCCAGCAGCGTGGAAGGGACTAGCGGATACGAGCAGTACTTC.